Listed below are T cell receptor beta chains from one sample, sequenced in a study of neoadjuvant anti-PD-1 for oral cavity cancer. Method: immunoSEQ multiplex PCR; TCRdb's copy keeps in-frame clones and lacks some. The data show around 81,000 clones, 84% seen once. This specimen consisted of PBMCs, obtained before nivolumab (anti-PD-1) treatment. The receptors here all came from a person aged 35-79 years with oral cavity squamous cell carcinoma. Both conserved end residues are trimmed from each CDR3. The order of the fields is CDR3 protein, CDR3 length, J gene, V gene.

cdr3_aa: ASSGGQGTYNEQF; cdr3_length: 13; j_call: TRBJ2-1; v_call: TRBV7-9
cdr3_aa: ASSLAPRGTYEQY; cdr3_length: 13; j_call: TRBJ2-7; v_call: TRBV7-2
cdr3_aa: ASSAQGATYEQY; cdr3_length: 12; j_call: TRBJ2-7; v_call: TRBV2
cdr3_aa: ASSLAVGSANADTQY; cdr3_length: 15; j_call: TRBJ2-3; v_call: TRBV5-1
cdr3_aa: ASSHRDRGSNEQF; cdr3_length: 13; j_call: TRBJ2-1; v_call: TRBV6-6
cdr3_aa: ASSQVVQGLSSGANVLT; cdr3_length: 17; j_call: TRBJ2-6; v_call: TRBV4-2
cdr3_aa: ASTSNDRARHYEQF; cdr3_length: 14; j_call: TRBJ2-1; v_call: TRBV5-4
cdr3_aa: AISESVVLSDTQY; cdr3_length: 13; j_call: TRBJ2-3; v_call: TRBV10-3
cdr3_aa: SVGDFYEQY; cdr3_length: 9; j_call: TRBJ2-7; v_call: TRBV29-1
cdr3_aa: ASSWAPQETQY; cdr3_length: 11; j_call: TRBJ2-5; v_call: TRBV11-2
cdr3_aa: AWKGQPYEQY; cdr3_length: 10; j_call: TRBJ2-7; v_call: TRBV30
cdr3_aa: ASSLIQAGGIGQTGELF; cdr3_length: 17; j_call: TRBJ2-2; v_call: TRBV11-2
cdr3_aa: ASTTRGSSYEQY; cdr3_length: 12; j_call: TRBJ2-7; v_call: TRBV5-6
cdr3_aa: ASSIDAGTENGELF; cdr3_length: 14; j_call: TRBJ2-2; v_call: TRBV19
cdr3_aa: ASSSRDTYEQY; cdr3_length: 11; j_call: TRBJ2-7; v_call: TRBV28
cdr3_aa: ASSWVGSGRRSYEQY; cdr3_length: 15; j_call: TRBJ2-7; v_call: TRBV5-4
cdr3_aa: ASSLIGLNEKLF; cdr3_length: 12; j_call: TRBJ1-4; v_call: TRBV14
cdr3_aa: ASSSGQSYEQY; cdr3_length: 11; j_call: TRBJ2-7; v_call: TRBV7-9
cdr3_aa: ASSLRPSAAYEQY; cdr3_length: 13; j_call: TRBJ2-7; v_call: TRBV5-1
cdr3_aa: SVRGQGGTEAF; cdr3_length: 11; j_call: TRBJ1-1; v_call: TRBV29-1
cdr3_aa: ASSVYTSGGWGDTQY; cdr3_length: 15; j_call: TRBJ2-3; v_call: TRBV2
cdr3_aa: AWGRDSSGNTIY; cdr3_length: 12; j_call: TRBJ1-3; v_call: TRBV30
cdr3_aa: ASSLGGTDTQY; cdr3_length: 11; j_call: TRBJ2-3; v_call: TRBV5-1
cdr3_aa: ASSESSGRPHEQY; cdr3_length: 13; j_call: TRBJ2-7; v_call: TRBV6-1
cdr3_aa: ASSPPTQETQY; cdr3_length: 11; j_call: TRBJ2-5; v_call: TRBV5-1
cdr3_aa: ASSQELGTGEVEQY; cdr3_length: 14; j_call: TRBJ2-7; v_call: TRBV4-2
cdr3_aa: AWSVGPTNTGELF; cdr3_length: 13; j_call: TRBJ2-2; v_call: TRBV30
cdr3_aa: ASTRGGTEAF; cdr3_length: 10; j_call: TRBJ1-1; v_call: TRBV7-9